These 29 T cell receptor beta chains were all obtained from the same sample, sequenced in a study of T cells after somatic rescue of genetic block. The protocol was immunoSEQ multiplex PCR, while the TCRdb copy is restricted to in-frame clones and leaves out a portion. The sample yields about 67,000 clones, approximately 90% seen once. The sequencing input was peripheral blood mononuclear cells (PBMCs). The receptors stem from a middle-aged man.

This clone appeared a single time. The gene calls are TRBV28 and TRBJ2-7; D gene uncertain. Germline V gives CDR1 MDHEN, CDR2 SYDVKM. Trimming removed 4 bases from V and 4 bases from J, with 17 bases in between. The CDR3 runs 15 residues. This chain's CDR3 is CASSSSASPYYEQYF. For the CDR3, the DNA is TGTGCCAGCAGTTCGTCGGCCAGCCCTTATTACGAGCAGTACTTC.

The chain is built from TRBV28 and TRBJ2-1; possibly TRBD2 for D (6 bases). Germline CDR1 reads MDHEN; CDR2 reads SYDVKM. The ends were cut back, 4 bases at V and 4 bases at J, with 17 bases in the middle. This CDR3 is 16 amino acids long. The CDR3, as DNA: TGTGCCAGCAGTTCACACGGGAGCAACCCGTACAATGAGCAGTTCTTC. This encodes CASSSHGSNPYNEQFF.

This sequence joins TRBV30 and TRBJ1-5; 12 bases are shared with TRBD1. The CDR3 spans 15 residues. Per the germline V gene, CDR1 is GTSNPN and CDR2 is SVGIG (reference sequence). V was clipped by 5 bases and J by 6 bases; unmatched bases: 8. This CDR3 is CAWSPGTGGGQPQHF. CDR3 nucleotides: TGTGCCTGGTCCCCCGGGACAGGGGGCGGTCAGCCCCAGCATTTT.

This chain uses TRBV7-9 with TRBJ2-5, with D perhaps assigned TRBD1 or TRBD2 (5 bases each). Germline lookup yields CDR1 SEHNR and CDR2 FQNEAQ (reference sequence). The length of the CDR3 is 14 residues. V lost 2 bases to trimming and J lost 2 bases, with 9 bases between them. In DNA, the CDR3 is TGTGCCAGCAGCTTATCCGGGGCTCAAGAGACCCAGTACTTC. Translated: CASSLSGAQETQYF.

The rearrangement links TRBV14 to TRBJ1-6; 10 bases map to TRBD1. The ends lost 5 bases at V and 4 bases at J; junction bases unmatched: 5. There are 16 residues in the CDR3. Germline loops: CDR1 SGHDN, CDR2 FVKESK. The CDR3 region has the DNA TGTGCCAGCAGCTATCGGACAGGGGGGTATAATTCACCCCTCCACTTT. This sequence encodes CASSYRTGGYNSPLHF.

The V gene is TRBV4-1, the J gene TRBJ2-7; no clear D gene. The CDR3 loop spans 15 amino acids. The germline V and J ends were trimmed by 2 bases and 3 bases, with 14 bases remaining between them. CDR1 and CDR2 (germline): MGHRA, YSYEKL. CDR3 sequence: CASSQPGLGDYEQYF. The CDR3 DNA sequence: TGCGCCAGCAGCCAACCCGGCCTTGGGGACTACGAGCAGTACTTC.

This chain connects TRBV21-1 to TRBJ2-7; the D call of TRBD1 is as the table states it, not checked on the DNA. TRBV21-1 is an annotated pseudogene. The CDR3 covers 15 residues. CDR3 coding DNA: TGTGCCAGCAGCACCAGACAGGGGACAACCTACGAGCAGTACTTC. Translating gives CASSTRQGTTYEQYF.

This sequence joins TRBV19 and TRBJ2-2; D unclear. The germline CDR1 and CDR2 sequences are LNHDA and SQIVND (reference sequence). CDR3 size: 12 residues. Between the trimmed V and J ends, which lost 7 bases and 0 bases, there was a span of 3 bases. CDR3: CASTPNTGELFF. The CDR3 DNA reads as TGTGCCAGTACCCCGAACACCGGGGAGCTGTTTTTT.

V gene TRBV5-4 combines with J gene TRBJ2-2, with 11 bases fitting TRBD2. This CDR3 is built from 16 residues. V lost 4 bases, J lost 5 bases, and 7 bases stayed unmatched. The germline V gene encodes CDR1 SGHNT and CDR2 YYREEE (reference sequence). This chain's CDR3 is CASSTRLAGRTGELFF. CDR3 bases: TGTGCCAGCAGCACGCGACTAGCGGGACGAACCGGGGAGCTGTTTTTT.

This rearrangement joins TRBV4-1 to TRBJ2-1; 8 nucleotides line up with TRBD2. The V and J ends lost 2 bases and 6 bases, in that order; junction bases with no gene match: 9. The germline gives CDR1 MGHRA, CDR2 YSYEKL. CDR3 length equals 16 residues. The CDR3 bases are TGCGCCAGCAGCCAAAAGGTACTAGCGGAGGGCAATGAGCAGTTCTTC. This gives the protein CASSQKVLAEGNEQFF.

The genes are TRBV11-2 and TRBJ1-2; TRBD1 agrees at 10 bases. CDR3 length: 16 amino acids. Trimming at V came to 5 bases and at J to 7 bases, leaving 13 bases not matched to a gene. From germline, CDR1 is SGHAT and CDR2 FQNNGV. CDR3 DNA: TGTGCCAGCAGCGGACACCGGCGGGACAGGGGTGTTGGCTACACCTTC. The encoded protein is CASSGHRRDRGVGYTF.

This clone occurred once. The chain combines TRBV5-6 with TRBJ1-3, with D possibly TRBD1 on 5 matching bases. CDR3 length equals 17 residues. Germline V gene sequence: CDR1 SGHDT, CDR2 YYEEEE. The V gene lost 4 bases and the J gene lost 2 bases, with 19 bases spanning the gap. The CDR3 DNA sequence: TGTGCCAGCAGCAGAATACCGGGACGTAAAACTGGAAACACCATATATTTT. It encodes CASSRIPGRKTGNTIYF.

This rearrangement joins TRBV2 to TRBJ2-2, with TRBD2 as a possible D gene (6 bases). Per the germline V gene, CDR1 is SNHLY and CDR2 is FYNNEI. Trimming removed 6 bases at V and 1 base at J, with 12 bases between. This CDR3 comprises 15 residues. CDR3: CASRRVAVNTGELFF. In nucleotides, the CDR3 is TGTGCCAGCAGGAGGGTAGCGGTGAACACCGGGGAGCTGTTTTTT.

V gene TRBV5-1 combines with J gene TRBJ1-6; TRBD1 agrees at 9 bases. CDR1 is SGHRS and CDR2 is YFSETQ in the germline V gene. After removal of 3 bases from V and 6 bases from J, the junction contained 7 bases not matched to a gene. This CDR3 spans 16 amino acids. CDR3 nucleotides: TGCGCCAGCAGCTGGGAACAGGGGGCGCCTAATTCACCCCTCCACTTT. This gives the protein CASSWEQGAPNSPLHF.

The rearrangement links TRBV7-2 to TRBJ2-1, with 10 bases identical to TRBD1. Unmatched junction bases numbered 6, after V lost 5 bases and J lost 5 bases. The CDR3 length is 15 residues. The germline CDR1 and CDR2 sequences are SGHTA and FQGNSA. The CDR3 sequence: CASSTGTGANNEQFF. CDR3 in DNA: TGTGCCAGCAGCACCGGGACAGGGGCCAACAATGAGCAGTTCTTC. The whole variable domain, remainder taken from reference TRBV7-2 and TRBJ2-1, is GAGVSQSPSNKVTEKGKDVELRCDPISGHTALYWYRQSLGQGLEFLIYFQGNSAPDKSGLPSDRFSAERTGGSVSTLTIQRTQQEDSAVYLCASSTGTGANNEQFFGPGTRLTVL.

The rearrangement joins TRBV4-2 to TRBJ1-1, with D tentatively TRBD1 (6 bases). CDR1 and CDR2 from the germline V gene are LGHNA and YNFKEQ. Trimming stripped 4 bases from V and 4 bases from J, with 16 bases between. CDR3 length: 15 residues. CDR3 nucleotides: TGTGCCAGCAGCCTCCTCGTGTTAGGGGGCACTGAAGCTTTCTTT. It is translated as CASSLLVLGGTEAFF.

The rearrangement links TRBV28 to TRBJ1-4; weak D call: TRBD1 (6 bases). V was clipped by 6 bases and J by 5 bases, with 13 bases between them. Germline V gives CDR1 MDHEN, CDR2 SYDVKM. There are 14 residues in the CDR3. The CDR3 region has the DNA TGTGCCAGCAGCCCTCCAGGGGCAAATGAAAAACTGTTTTTT. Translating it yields CASSPPGANEKLFF. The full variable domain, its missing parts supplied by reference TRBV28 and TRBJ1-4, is DVKVTQSSRYLVKRTGEKVFLECVQDMDHENMFWYRQDPGLGLRLIYFSYDVKMKEKGDIPEGYSVSREKKERFSLILESASTNQTSMYLCASSPPGANEKLFFGSGTQLSVL.

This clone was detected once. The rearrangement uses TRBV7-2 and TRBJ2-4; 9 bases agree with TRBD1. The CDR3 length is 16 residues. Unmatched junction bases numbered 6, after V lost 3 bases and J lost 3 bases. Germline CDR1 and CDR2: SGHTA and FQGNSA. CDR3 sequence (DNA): TGTGCCAGCAGCTTTACAGGGGGCTCGGGCAAAAACATTCAGTACTTC. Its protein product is CASSFTGGSGKNIQYF.

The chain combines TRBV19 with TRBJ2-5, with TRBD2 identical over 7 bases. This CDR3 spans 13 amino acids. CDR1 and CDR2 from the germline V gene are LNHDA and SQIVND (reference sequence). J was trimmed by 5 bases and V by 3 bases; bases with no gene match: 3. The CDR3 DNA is TGTGCCAGTAGTATGCAGCGGGGCGAGACCCAGTACTTC. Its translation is CASSMQRGETQYF. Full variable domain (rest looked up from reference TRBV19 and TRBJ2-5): DGGITQSPKYLFRKEGQNVTLSCEQNLNHDAMYWYRQDPGQGLRLIYYSQIVNDFQKGDIAEGYSVSREKKESFPLTVTSAQKNPTAFYLCASSMQRGETQYFGPGTRLLVL.

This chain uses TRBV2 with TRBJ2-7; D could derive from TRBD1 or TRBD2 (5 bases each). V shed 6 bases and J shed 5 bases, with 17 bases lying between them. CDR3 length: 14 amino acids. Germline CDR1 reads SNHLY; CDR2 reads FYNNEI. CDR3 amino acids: CASRDPPGADEQYF. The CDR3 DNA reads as TGTGCCAGCAGAGACCCGCCCGGGGCCGACGAGCAGTACTTC.

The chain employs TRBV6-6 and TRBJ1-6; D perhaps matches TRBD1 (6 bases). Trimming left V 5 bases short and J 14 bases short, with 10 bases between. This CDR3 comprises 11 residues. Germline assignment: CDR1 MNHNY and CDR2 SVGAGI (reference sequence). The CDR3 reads CASSTGYSLHF. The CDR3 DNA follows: TGTGCCAGCAGTACAGGGTACTCCCTCCACTTT.

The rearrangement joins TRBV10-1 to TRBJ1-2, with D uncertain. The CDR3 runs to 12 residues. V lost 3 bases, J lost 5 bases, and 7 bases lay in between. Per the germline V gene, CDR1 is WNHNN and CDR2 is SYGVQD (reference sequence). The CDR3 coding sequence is TGCGCCAGCAGTGACCACGAGTATGGCTACACCTTC. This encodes CASSDHEYGYTF.

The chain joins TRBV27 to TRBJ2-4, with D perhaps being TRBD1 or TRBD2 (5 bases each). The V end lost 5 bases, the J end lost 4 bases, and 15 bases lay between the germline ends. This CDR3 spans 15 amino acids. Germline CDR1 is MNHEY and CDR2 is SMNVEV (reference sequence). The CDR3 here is CASSTQRDGKNIQYF. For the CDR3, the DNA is TGTGCCAGCAGTACCCAACGGGACGGAAAAAACATTCAGTACTTC.

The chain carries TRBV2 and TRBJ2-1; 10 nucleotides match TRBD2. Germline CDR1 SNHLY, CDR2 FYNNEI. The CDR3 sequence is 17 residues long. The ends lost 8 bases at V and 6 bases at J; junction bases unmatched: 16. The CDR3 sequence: CASGPVRISGRINEQFF. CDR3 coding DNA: TGTGCCAGCGGCCCAGTGAGGATTAGCGGGAGGATCAATGAGCAGTTCTTC.

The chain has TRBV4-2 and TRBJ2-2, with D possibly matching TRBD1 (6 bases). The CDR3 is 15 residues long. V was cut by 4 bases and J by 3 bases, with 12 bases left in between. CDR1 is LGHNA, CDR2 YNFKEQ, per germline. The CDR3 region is CASSRSGTYTGELFF. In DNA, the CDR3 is TGTGCCAGCAGCCGCTCCGGGACATACACCGGGGAGCTGTTTTTT.

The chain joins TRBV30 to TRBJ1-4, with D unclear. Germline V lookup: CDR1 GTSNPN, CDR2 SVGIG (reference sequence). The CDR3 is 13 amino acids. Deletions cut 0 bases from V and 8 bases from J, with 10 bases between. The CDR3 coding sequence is TGTGCCTGGAGTGTATCGGACGAAGAAAAACTGTTTTTT. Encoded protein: CAWSVSDEEKLFF.

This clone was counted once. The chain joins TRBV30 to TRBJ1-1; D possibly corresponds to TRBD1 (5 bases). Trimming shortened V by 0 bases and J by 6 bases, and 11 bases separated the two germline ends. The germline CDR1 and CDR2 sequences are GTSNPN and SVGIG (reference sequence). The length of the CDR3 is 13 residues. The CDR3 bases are TGTGCCTGGAGTGTGGGGGGACTATCTGAAGCTTTCTTT. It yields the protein CAWSVGGLSEAFF. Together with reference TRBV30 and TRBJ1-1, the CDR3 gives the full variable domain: SQTIHQWPATLVQPVGSPLSLECTVEGTSNPNLYWYRQAAGRGLQLLFYSVGIGQISSEVPQNLSASRPQDRQFILSSKKLLLSDSGFYLCAWSVGGLSEAFFGQGTRLTVV.

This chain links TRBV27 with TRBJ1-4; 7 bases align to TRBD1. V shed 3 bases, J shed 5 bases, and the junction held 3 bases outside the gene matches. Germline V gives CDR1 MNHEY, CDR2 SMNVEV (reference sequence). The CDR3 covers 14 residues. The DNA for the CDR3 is TGTGCCAGCAGTTTCAGGGGGTCGAATGAAAAACTGTTTTTT. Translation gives CASSFRGSNEKLFF.

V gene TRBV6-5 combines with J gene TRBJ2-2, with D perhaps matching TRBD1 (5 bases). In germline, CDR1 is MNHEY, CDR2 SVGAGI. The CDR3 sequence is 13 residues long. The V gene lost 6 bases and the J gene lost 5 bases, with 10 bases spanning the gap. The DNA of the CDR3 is TGTGCCAGCAGGAGAACAGGAACCGGGGAGCTGTTTTTT. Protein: CASRRTGTGELFF.